The clone carrying this T cell receptor (beta chain) was detected only a few times. This record belongs to a study of CD8+ T cells in alopecia areata. RNA was isolated and reverse transcribed to cDNA, the sequencing template. The data were produced by immunoSEQ multiplex PCR, yet TCRdb's version contains in-frame clones alone and is incomplete. The sample lists about 76,000 clones, 29% occurring once. CDR1 is SEHNR and CDR2 is FQNEAQ in the germline V gene (reference sequence). The junction had 13 bases not matched to a gene; V was cut back by 6 bases and J by 4 bases. This CDR3 has 16 residues. Treatment given: oral pan-JAK inhibitor, 5-10 mg twice daily.

Material: CD8+ T cells sorted from blood, obtained at week 4, from a patient treated with tofacitinib. This TCR was recovered from a human donor with alopecia areata. The chain uses TRBV7-9 and TRBJ1-2; 8 bases line up with TRBD1. The CDR3 sequence: CASRRVVGQGVYGYTF. The DNA for the CDR3 is TGTGCCAGCAGACGAGTCGTCGGACAGGGTGTCTATGGCTACACCTTC.